The 20 T cell receptor beta chains below all came from one sample that was sequenced in a study of T cells in Graves' hyperthyroidism and ophthalmopathy. Template material for amplifying TCR beta CDR3 regions consisted of RNA transcripts. When the TCR CDR3 underwent first-round RT-PCR, the HTBI primer set was used. From the multiplex PCR reads, TCRdb called clonotypes with MiXCR, one entry per CDR3 protein. The sample has a few hundred thousand distinct CDR3 sequences; around 45% are singletons. Sequencing used peripheral blood or thyroid tissue (not recorded which). The origin of the receptors is a woman between 18 and 29 years old with Graves' hyperthyroidism.

This chain connects TRBV6-5 to TRBJ1-1, with TRBD1 identical over 8 bases. The CDR3 runs to 15 residues. The V and J ends lost 5 bases and 1 base, in that order; junction bases with no gene match: 6. Germline values: CDR1 MNHEY, CDR2 SVGAGI. CDR3: CASSQPGTGNTEAFF. The CDR3 DNA reads as TGTGCCAGCAGTCAGCCCGGGACAGGGAACACTGAAGCTTTCTTT.

This clonotype showed up many times. CDR3 sequence (DNA): TGTGCCAGCAGTTTAGATGGGACTAGCGGGAGGACGTCAGAGACCCAGTACTTC. Translation: CASSLDGTSGRTSETQYF. The chain recombines TRBV12-3 or TRBV12-4 with TRBJ2-5; TRBD2 matches 15 bases. This CDR3 is built from 18 residues. V lost 1 base, J lost 4 bases, and 7 bases stayed unmatched.

This clonotype was picked up many times. The chain recombines TRBV20-1 with TRBJ2-5, with 7 nucleotides matching TRBD2. Unmatched junction bases numbered 8, after V lost 5 bases and J lost 5 bases. Germline V gene data show CDR1 as DFQATT and CDR2 as SNEGSKA (reference sequence). The CDR3 is made up of 13 amino acids. CDR3 sequence reads: CSAFLWGGETQYF. Written as DNA, the CDR3 is TGCAGTGCTTTCCTTTGGGGGGGGGAGACCCAGTACTTC.

This clonotype was counted at least ten times. This chain links TRBV3-1 with TRBJ2-2; D is possibly TRBD2 (5 bases). Germline V gene sequence: CDR1 LGHDT, CDR2 YNNKEL (reference sequence). Trimming removed 2 bases from V and 2 bases from J, with 9 bases in between. This CDR3 comprises 15 residues. CDR3 sequence: CASSQHGINTGELFF. The CDR3 DNA reads TGTGCCAGCAGCCAACACGGGATCAACACCGGGGAGCTGTTTTTT. Using reference TRBV3-1 and TRBJ2-2 for the parts outside the CDR3, the full variable domain is DTAVSQTPKYLVTQMGNDKSIKCEQNLGHDTMYWYKQDSKKFLKIMFSYNNKELIINETVPNRFSPKSPDKAHLNLHINSLELGDSAVYFCASSQHGINTGELFFGEGSRLTVL.

This clonotype was counted many times. This chain joins TRBV28 and TRBJ2-5; TRBD2 matches at 12 bases. CDR1 and CDR2 (germline): MDHEN, SYDVKM. CDR3 length: 17 amino acids. After removal of 7 bases from V and 5 bases from J, the junction contained 14 bases not matched to a gene. DNA of the CDR3: TGTGCCAGCACCTCCAGGGTGGGACTAGCGGGCGATGAGACCCAGTACTTC. This codes for CASTSRVGLAGDETQYF. Based on the CDR3 plus reference TRBV28 and TRBJ2-5, the full variable domain is DVKVTQSSRYLVKRTGEKVFLECVQDMDHENMFWYRQDPGLGLRLIYFSYDVKMKEKGDIPEGYSVSREKKERFSLILESASTNQTSMYLCASTSRVGLAGDETQYFGPGTRLLVL.

In nucleotides, the CDR3 is TGTGCCAGCAGCCCCCACACTGAAGCTTTCTTT. Amino acid sequence: CASSPHTEAFF. The rearrangement links TRBV7-9 to TRBJ1-1; D call uncertain. Per germline, CDR1 SEHNR and CDR2 FQNEAQ (reference sequence). This CDR3 region has 11 residues. V shed 5 bases and J shed 3 bases, with 4 bases lying between them.

The chain links TRBV2 to TRBJ1-1; 7 bases line up with TRBD1. After removal of 6 bases from V and 7 bases from J, the junction contained 5 bases not matched to a gene. The CDR3 contains 12 residues. Germline-derived CDR1 and CDR2 are SNHLY and FYNNEI. The CDR3 nucleotides read TGTGCCAGCAGCGAAAGACAGGGTGAAGCTTTCTTT. It translates to CASSERQGEAFF.

The J gene is TRBJ1-2, the V gene TRBV19, with 10 nucleotides matching TRBD1. V shed 5 bases, J shed 4 bases, and the junction held 4 bases outside the gene matches. This CDR3 contains 14 residues. From germline, CDR1 is LNHDA and CDR2 SQIVND (reference sequence). The DNA for the CDR3 is TGTGCCAGTAGTGACGGACAGGGGGGCTATGGCTACACCTTC. Its translation is CASSDGQGGYGYTF.

The chain combines TRBV2 with TRBJ2-5; perhaps TRBD2 as D (5 bases). Between the trimmed V and J ends, which lost 7 bases and 7 bases, there was a span of 19 bases. The CDR3 has 14 residues. CDR1 SNHLY and CDR2 FYNNEI come from the germline V gene. The chain's CDR3 is CASNQRAREGTQYF. The DNA of the CDR3 is TGTGCCAGCAATCAAAGAGCTAGAGAGGGGACCCAGTACTTC.

The chain has TRBV11-1 and TRBJ2-5; perhaps TRBD1 as D (6 bases). The CDR3 length is 15 residues. The ends were cut back, 11 bases at V and 4 bases at J, with 23 bases in the middle. The germline V gene encodes CDR1 SGHAT and CDR2 FQDESV (reference sequence). The CDR3 reads CAGQQGNHGVETQYF. CDR3 in DNA: TGTGCCGGGCAACAGGGCAATCACGGGGTAGAGACCCAGTACTTC.

This chain joins TRBV6-6 and TRBJ1-6, with D perhaps TRBD1 (6 bases). CDR3 size: 15 residues. Trimming left V 2 bases short and J 10 bases short, with 15 bases between. In germline, CDR1 is MNHNY, CDR2 SVGAGI (reference sequence). The CDR3 reads CASSYLPGEDSPLHF. CDR3 in DNA: TGTGCCAGCAGTTACCTCCCAGGGGAGGACTCACCCCTCCACTTT.

This clonotype was picked up many times. Written as DNA, the CDR3 is TGTGCCAGTACCATAGGACAGGGCGGCAATCAGCCCCAGCATTTT. Translation gives CASTIGQGGNQPQHF. The chain uses TRBV19 and TRBJ1-5; 8 positions agree with TRBD1. CDR1 and CDR2 from the germline V gene are LNHDA and SQIVND (reference sequence). Trimming cost V 7 bases and J 2 bases; bases outside gene matches: 7. The CDR3 runs 15 residues.

In its sample, this clonotype was seen many times. V is TRBV5-1 and J is TRBJ2-7; D ambiguous. The CDR3 covers 15 residues. Germline V lookup: CDR1 SGHRS, CDR2 YFSETQ. Trimming left V 0 bases short and J 2 bases short, with 12 bases between. The CDR3: CASSLEIPGTYEQYF. Here the CDR3 DNA reads TGCGCCAGCAGCTTGGAAATCCCAGGAACCTACGAGCAGTACTTC.

V usage is TRBV20-1 and J usage is TRBJ1-6, with D perhaps matching TRBD1 (5 bases). CDR3 length: 15 amino acids. Germline lookup yields CDR1 DFQATT and CDR2 SNEGSKA (reference sequence). The V end was cut by 2 bases, the J end by 3 bases, with 11 bases between. This CDR3 is CSARPGQSYNSPLHF. The CDR3, as DNA: TGCAGTGCTAGACCGGGGCAGAGCTATAATTCACCCCTCCACTTT.

This chain links TRBV19 with TRBJ1-5, with 8 bases that match TRBD1. CDR3 length equals 15 residues. J was trimmed by 6 bases and V by 6 bases; bases with no gene match: 10. From germline, CDR1 is LNHDA and CDR2 SQIVND (reference sequence). This CDR3 is CASSPVRGQVQPQHF. The CDR3 DNA sequence: TGTGCCAGTAGCCCTGTCAGGGGGCAGGTTCAGCCCCAGCATTTT.

This clonotype showed up many times. The rearrangement links TRBV5-1 to TRBJ1-1; D gene unclear. V shed 9 bases and J shed 7 bases, with 19 bases lying between them. The CDR3 totals 13 residues. CDR1 and CDR2 (germline): SGHRS, YFSETQ. This chain's CDR3 is CANLPPRGNEAFF. For the CDR3, the DNA is TGCGCCAACCTCCCCCCTCGGGGAAATGAAGCTTTCTTT.

This chain uses TRBV7-9 with TRBJ1-2; D gene ambiguous. V was shortened by 6 bases and J by 12 bases, with 14 bases between the two germline ends. Germline V gene data show CDR1 as SEHNR and CDR2 as FQNEAQ (reference sequence). This CDR3 is 11 amino acids long. The CDR3 DNA reads as TGTGCCAGCAGTTTTGTCTCTGGAAACACCTTC. Translated: CASSFVSGNTF.

This clonotype appeared once. The chain joins TRBV19 to TRBJ2-1, with TRBD2 matching 7 bases. This CDR3 spans 15 amino acids. CDR1 is LNHDA and CDR2 is SQIVND in the germline V gene (reference sequence). After removal of 3 bases from V and 7 bases from J, the junction contained 9 bases not matched to a gene. The CDR3 is CASSMVTGGINEQFF. The CDR3, as DNA: TGTGCCAGTAGTATGGTAACGGGAGGTATAAATGAGCAGTTCTTC.

In its sample, this clonotype was seen many times. The genes are TRBV28 and TRBJ2-7, with a tentative D call TRBD2 (5 bases). The CDR3 spans 13 residues. The V gene's germline CDR1 is MDHEN and CDR2 SYDVKM. V lost 8 bases, J lost 1 base, and 12 bases lay in between. The CDR3 region is CASAGGESYEQYF. CDR3 sequence (DNA): TGTGCCAGCGCGGGTGGGGAGTCCTACGAGCAGTACTTC. The full variable domain, completed using reference TRBV28 and TRBJ2-7, is DVKVTQSSRYLVKRTGEKVFLECVQDMDHENMFWYRQDPGLGLRLIYFSYDVKMKEKGDIPEGYSVSREKKERFSLILESASTNQTSMYLCASAGGESYEQYFGPGTRLTVT.

This clonotype occurred many times. The V call is TRBV27, the J call TRBJ1-1; maybe TRBD1 (6 bases). Germline CDR1 is MNHEY and CDR2 is SMNVEV (reference sequence). Trimming took off 6 bases at V and 3 bases at J, with 11 bases between the two ends. The CDR3 extends over 13 amino acids. The CDR3 spells CASRHRAYTEAFF. DNA of the CDR3: TGTGCCAGCAGACACAGGGCCTACACTGAAGCTTTCTTT.